This entry features one TCR beta chain sequence. CDR1 and CDR2 from the germline V gene are SGHRS and YFSETQ. CDR3 length equals 14 residues. The V segment lost 4 bases and the J segment 6 bases; nucleotides outside the gene matches: 7. This table comes from immunoSEQ multiplex PCR, and its TCRdb copy is limited to in-frame clones, with some not included. In the table there are under 1,100,000 clones, around 78% of which are singletons. This sample was included in a study of shared clonotypes between healthy human individuals. The sequence derives from a man younger than 30 in good health. Some clones in this sample may be carry-over from other donors' samples. The sequenced sample consisted of memory CD4+ T cells from PBMCs. The subset here: CD45RA-negative fraction. The chain couples TRBV5-1 to TRBJ1-1; 9 positions match TRBD1. The CDR3, as DNA: TGCGCCAGCAGCGTGGGACAGGGTAGCCCTGAAGCTTTCTTT. Translated: CASSVGQGSPEAFF.